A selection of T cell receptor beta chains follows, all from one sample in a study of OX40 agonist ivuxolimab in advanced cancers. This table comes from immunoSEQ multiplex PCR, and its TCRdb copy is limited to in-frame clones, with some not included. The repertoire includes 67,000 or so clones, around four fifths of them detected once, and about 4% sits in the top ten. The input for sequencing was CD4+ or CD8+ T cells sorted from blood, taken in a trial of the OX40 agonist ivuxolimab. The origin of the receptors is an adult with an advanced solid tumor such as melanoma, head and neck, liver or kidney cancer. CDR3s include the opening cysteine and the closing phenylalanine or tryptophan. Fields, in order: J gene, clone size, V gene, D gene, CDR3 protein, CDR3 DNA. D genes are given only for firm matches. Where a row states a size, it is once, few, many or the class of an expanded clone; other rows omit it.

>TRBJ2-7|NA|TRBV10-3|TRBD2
CAISESGAGDHYEQYF
TGTGCCATCAGTGAGTCAGGGGCGGGGGATCATTACGAGCAGTACTTC
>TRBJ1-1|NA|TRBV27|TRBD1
CASSEDRASTEAFF
TGTGCCAGCAGTGAGGACAGGGCTTCCACTGAAGCTTTCTTT
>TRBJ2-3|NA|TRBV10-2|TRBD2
CASIPTSGSTDTQYF
TGCGCCAGCATTCCGACTAGCGGGAGCACAGATACGCAGTATTTT
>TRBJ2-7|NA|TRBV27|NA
CASSLGASWKSSYEQYF
TGTGCCAGCAGTTTGGGCGCGAGTTGGAAAAGCTCCTACGAGCAGTACTTC
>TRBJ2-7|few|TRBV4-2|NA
CASSQDRGGPYEQYF
TGTGCCAGCAGCCAAGACAGGGGGGGGCCCTACGAGCAGTACTTC
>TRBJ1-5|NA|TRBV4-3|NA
CASSQNRDQPQHF
TGCGCCAGCAGCCAAAACAGGGATCAGCCCCAGCATTTT
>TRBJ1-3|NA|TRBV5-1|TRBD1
CASSLTGALGNTIYF
TGCGCCAGCAGCTTGACAGGGGCGCTTGGAAACACCATATATTTT
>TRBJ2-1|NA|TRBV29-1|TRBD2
CSVDRLAGDNEQFF
TGCAGCGTTGATAGATTAGCGGGAGACAATGAGCAGTTCTTC
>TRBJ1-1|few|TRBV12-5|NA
CASGLTGHAEAFF
TGTGCTAGTGGCCTTACAGGTCACGCTGAAGCTTTCTTT
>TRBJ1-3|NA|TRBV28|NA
CASSLFGGVGNTIYF
TGTGCCAGCAGTTTATTCGGGGGGGTTGGGAACACCATATATTTT
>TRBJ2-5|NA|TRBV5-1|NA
CASSLESGQETQYF
TGCGCCAGCAGCTTGGAGAGCGGACAAGAGACCCAGTACTTC
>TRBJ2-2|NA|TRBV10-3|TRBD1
CAAKTGGRDAGELFF
TGTGCCGCTAAAACAGGGGGCAGAGACGCCGGGGAGCTGTTTTTT
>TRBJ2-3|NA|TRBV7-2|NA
CASSRGTLSTDTQYF
TGTGCCAGCAGCCGAGGGACATTAAGCACAGATACGCAGTATTTT
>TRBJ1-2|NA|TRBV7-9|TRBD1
CASSWDSIFYGYTF
TGTGCCAGCAGCTGGGACAGCATTTTCTATGGCTACACCTTC
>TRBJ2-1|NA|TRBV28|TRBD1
CASSADRGSYNEQFF
TGTGCCAGCAGTGCCGACAGGGGGTCCTACAATGAGCAGTTCTTC
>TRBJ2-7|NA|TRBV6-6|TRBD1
CASRWGTARYSYEQYF
TGTGCCAGCAGGTGGGGGACAGCTCGATACTCCTACGAGCAGTACTTC
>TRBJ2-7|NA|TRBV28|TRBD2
CASSPLAGGHPYEQYF
TGTGCCAGCAGTCCACTAGCGGGAGGCCATCCCTACGAGCAGTACTTC
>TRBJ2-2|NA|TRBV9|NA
CASSVGDARRKGGELFF
TGTGCCAGCAGCGTAGGGGATGCCAGGAGGAAGGGCGGGGAGCTGTTTTTT
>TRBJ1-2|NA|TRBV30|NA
CAWKEQLDGYTF
TGTGCCTGGAAGGAACAACTGGACGGCTACACCTTC
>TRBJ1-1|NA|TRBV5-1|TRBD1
CASSQAGTASFF
TGCGCCAGCAGCCAGGCCGGGACAGCCTCTTTCTTT
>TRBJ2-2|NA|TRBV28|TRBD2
CASRFGLAGERGGELFF
TGTGCCAGCAGATTCGGACTAGCGGGAGAAAGGGGCGGGGAGCTGTTTTTT
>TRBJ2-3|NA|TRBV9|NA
CASSVDQRSTDTQYF
TGTGCCAGCAGCGTAGACCAGCGGAGCACAGATACGCAGTATTTT
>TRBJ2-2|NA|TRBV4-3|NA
CASSQDWLVGGELFF
TGCGCCAGCAGCCAAGATTGGCTAGTCGGCGGGGAGCTGTTTTTT
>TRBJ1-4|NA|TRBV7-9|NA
CASSSGGAQLYPNEKLFF
TGTGCCAGCAGCTCCGGTGGGGCCCAACTATACCCCAATGAAAAACTGTTTTTT
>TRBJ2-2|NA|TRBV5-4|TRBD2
CASGPVAGGPGELFF
TGTGCCAGCGGACCGGTAGCGGGAGGGCCCGGGGAGCTGTTTTTT
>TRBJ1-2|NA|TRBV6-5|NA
CASSYSGRQFYGYTF
TGTGCCAGCAGTTACTCGGGGAGACAGTTTTATGGCTACACCTTC
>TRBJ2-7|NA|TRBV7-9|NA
CASSSAVRASEQYF
TGTGCCAGCAGCTCGGCGGTCAGGGCGTCCGAGCAGTACTTC
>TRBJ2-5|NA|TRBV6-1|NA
CASNPNPGETQYF
TGTGCCAGCAACCCGAACCCAGGGGAGACCCAGTACTTC
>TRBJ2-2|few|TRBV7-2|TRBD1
CASSLETGESAGELFF
TGTGCCAGCAGCTTGGAGACAGGGGAGTCCGCCGGGGAGCTGTTTTTT
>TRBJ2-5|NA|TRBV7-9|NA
CASSPDVWQQETQYF
TGTGCCAGCAGCCCAGACGTGTGGCAGCAAGAGACCCAGTACTTC
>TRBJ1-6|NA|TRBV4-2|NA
CASSQDPSRYSPLHF
TGTGCCAGCAGCCAAGATCCGAGCAGGTACTCACCCCTCCACTTT
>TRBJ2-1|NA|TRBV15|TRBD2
CATSSFIAGEREQFF
TGTGCCACCAGCAGCTTTATAGCGGGAGAACGTGAGCAGTTCTTC